These T cell receptor beta chains were read from a single sample in a study of radiation and T cells in renal cell carcinoma. Profiling relied on immunoSEQ multiplex PCR, and the TCRdb table lists in-frame clones only, not all of them. The profile shows about 150,000 clones, over 80% of them singletons. This specimen consisted of blood, obtained from a patient whose treatment included radiotherapy and nephrectomy. The receptors originated from a woman in her forties or fifties with renal cell carcinoma. Each CDR3 is given with its conserved first and last residue. A D gene is named only where the DNA matches it firmly. Only part of the rows carry a size: once, few, many, or a class if the clone is expanded.

CDR3aa: CASSAGRRLNTEAFF
CDR3nt: TGTGCCAGCAGTGCGGGCAGGCGGTTGAACACTGAAGCTTTCTTT
v_gene: TRBV2
j_gene: TRBJ1-1
d_gene: .
abundance: .
len: 15

CDR3aa: CASSVQREQYF
CDR3nt: TGTGCCAGCAGCGTACAGAGGGAGCAGTACTTC
v_gene: TRBV7-2
j_gene: TRBJ2-7
d_gene: .
abundance: once
len: 11

CDR3aa: CSVPRGQGNTEAFF
CDR3nt: TGCAGCGTGCCAAGGGGCCAGGGGAACACTGAAGCTTTCTTT
v_gene: TRBV29-1
j_gene: TRBJ1-1
d_gene: .
abundance: few
len: 14

CDR3aa: CASSLDAGRELFF
CDR3nt: TGCGCCAGCAGCTTGGATGCAGGACGAGAGCTGTTTTTT
v_gene: TRBV5-1
j_gene: TRBJ2-2
d_gene: .
abundance: .
len: 13

CDR3aa: CASSQAAGPNYGYTF
CDR3nt: TGCGCCAGCAGCCAAGCGGCCGGGCCGAACTATGGCTACACCTTC
v_gene: TRBV4-1
j_gene: TRBJ1-2
d_gene: .
abundance: .
len: 15

CDR3aa: CASLPGTGADWSYEQYF
CDR3nt: TGCGCCAGCCTTCCCGGGACAGGGGCCGATTGGTCCTACGAGCAGTACTTC
v_gene: TRBV10-2
j_gene: TRBJ2-7
d_gene: TRBD1
abundance: few
len: 17

CDR3aa: CASKARGDYKNIQYF
CDR3nt: TGTGCCAGTAAGGCGAGAGGGGATTACAAAAACATTCAGTACTTC
v_gene: TRBV19
j_gene: TRBJ2-4
d_gene: .
abundance: .
len: 15

CDR3aa: CASSYVGQGAYEQYF
CDR3nt: TGTGCCAGCAGTTACGTGGGACAGGGCGCCTACGAGCAGTACTTC
v_gene: TRBV6-5
j_gene: TRBJ2-7
d_gene: TRBD1
abundance: .
len: 15

CDR3aa: CSVEGDMNTEAFF
CDR3nt: TGCAGCGTTGAAGGGGACATGAACACTGAAGCTTTCTTT
v_gene: TRBV29-1
j_gene: TRBJ1-1
d_gene: .
abundance: few
len: 13

CDR3aa: CASSTTVLNTEAFF
CDR3nt: TGTGCCAGCAGTACGACAGTACTGAACACTGAAGCTTTCTTT
v_gene: TRBV6-6
j_gene: TRBJ1-1
d_gene: .
abundance: .
len: 14

CDR3aa: CASSSGRQPATNEKLFF
CDR3nt: TGTGCCAGCAGCTCCGGGAGGCAGCCTGCAACTAATGAAAAACTGTTTTTT
v_gene: TRBV9
j_gene: TRBJ1-4
d_gene: .
abundance: .
len: 17

CDR3aa: CASNAPSDREGTF
CDR3nt: TGTGCCAGCAACGCCCCCTCCGACAGGGAGGGCACCTTC
v_gene: TRBV2
j_gene: TRBJ1-2
d_gene: TRBD1
abundance: once
len: 13

CDR3aa: CASAGGNSYEQYF
CDR3nt: TGTGCCAGCGCGGGGGGGAATTCCTACGAGCAGTACTTC
v_gene: TRBV6-5
j_gene: TRBJ2-7
d_gene: TRBD2
abundance: .
len: 13

CDR3aa: CASSQQWDYGYTF
CDR3nt: TGTGCCAGCAGCCAACAGTGGGACTATGGCTACACCTTC
v_gene: TRBV14
j_gene: TRBJ1-2
d_gene: .
abundance: .
len: 13

CDR3aa: CASSLGSGGGTHTEAFF
CDR3nt: TGTGCCAGCAGCTTAGGTTCTGGGGGCGGAACTCACACTGAAGCTTTCTTT
v_gene: TRBV11-3
j_gene: TRBJ1-1
d_gene: .
abundance: .
len: 17

CDR3aa: CASSEPDRGYNEQFF
CDR3nt: TGTGCCAGCAGTGAACCGGACAGGGGATACAATGAGCAGTTCTTC
v_gene: TRBV25-1
j_gene: TRBJ2-1
d_gene: TRBD1
abundance: .
len: 15

CDR3aa: CAWSVVSFGKMNTEAFF
CDR3nt: TGTGCCTGGAGTGTGGTCTCTTTTGGGAAGATGAACACTGAAGCTTTCTTT
v_gene: TRBV30
j_gene: TRBJ1-1
d_gene: .
abundance: .
len: 17

CDR3aa: CASSLAGTSGGDEQFF
CDR3nt: TGTGCCAGCAGCTTAGCTGGGACTAGCGGGGGGGATGAGCAGTTCTTC
v_gene: TRBV7-8
j_gene: TRBJ2-1
d_gene: TRBD2
abundance: .
len: 16

CDR3aa: CAISESGRGADTQYF
CDR3nt: TGTGCCATCAGTGAGTCGGGGAGAGGGGCAGATACGCAGTATTTT
v_gene: TRBV10-3
j_gene: TRBJ2-3
d_gene: .
abundance: .
len: 15

CDR3aa: CASSLAGQGVSTDTQYF
CDR3nt: TGCGCCAGCAGCTTGGCGGGACAGGGGGTTAGCACAGATACGCAGTATTTT
v_gene: TRBV5-1
j_gene: TRBJ2-3
d_gene: TRBD1
abundance: .
len: 17

CDR3aa: CASSLGGPTDTQYF
CDR3nt: TGTGCCAGCAGCTTAGGGGGCCCCACAGATACGCAGTATTTT
v_gene: TRBV11-3
j_gene: TRBJ2-3
d_gene: .
abundance: .
len: 14

CDR3aa: CASSSTGLWGTGELFF
CDR3nt: TGTGCCAGCAGCTCCACGGGCCTCTGGGGCACCGGGGAGCTGTTTTTT
v_gene: TRBV5-5
j_gene: TRBJ2-2
d_gene: .
abundance: .
len: 16

CDR3aa: CAISESRLYGYTF
CDR3nt: TGTGCCATCAGTGAGTCCCGCCTCTATGGCTACACCTTC
v_gene: TRBV10-3
j_gene: TRBJ1-2
d_gene: .
abundance: .
len: 13

CDR3aa: CASSYYGTGSYGYTF
CDR3nt: TGTGCCAGCAGTTACTATGGGACAGGGAGCTATGGCTACACCTTC
v_gene: TRBV6-5
j_gene: TRBJ1-2
d_gene: TRBD1
abundance: few
len: 15

CDR3aa: CASSPQGGNTEAFF
CDR3nt: TGTGCCAGCAGCCCACAGGGTGGGAACACTGAAGCTTTCTTT
v_gene: TRBV16
j_gene: TRBJ1-1
d_gene: .
abundance: .
len: 14

CDR3aa: CASSATWKRGYTF
CDR3nt: TGTGCCAGCAGTGCGACATGGAAGAGAGGCTACACCTTC
v_gene: TRBV25-1
j_gene: TRBJ1-2
d_gene: .
abundance: .
len: 13

CDR3aa: CASSQSGLAGRKQYF
CDR3nt: TGTGCCAGCAGCCAATCTGGACTAGCGGGGAGGAAGCAGTATTTT
v_gene: TRBV14
j_gene: TRBJ2-3
d_gene: TRBD2
abundance: .
len: 15

CDR3aa: CASSPSYGQETQYF
CDR3nt: TGTGCCAGCAGTCCCTCGTACGGCCAAGAGACCCAGTACTTC
v_gene: TRBV28
j_gene: TRBJ2-5
d_gene: .
abundance: .
len: 14

CDR3aa: CASSQDGGGSASTDTQYF
CDR3nt: TGTGCCAGCAGCCAAGATGGCGGGGGGAGCGCTAGCACAGATACGCAGTATTTT
v_gene: TRBV4-2
j_gene: TRBJ2-3
d_gene: TRBD2
abundance: few
len: 18

CDR3aa: CASSLGDIQYF
CDR3nt: TGTGCCAGCAGCTTAGGGGACATTCAGTACTTC
v_gene: TRBV7-8
j_gene: TRBJ2-4
d_gene: .
abundance: once
len: 11

CDR3aa: CASSPLGRSGNTIYF
CDR3nt: TGTGCCAGCAGCCCCCTTGGGAGATCTGGAAACACCATATATTTT
v_gene: TRBV5-8
j_gene: TRBJ1-3
d_gene: .
abundance: .
len: 15

CDR3aa: CASSDQDRGLNQPQHF
CDR3nt: TGCGCCAGCAGTGACCAAGACAGGGGGCTAAATCAGCCCCAGCATTTT
v_gene: TRBV10-1
j_gene: TRBJ1-5
d_gene: TRBD1
abundance: .
len: 16

CDR3aa: CASSVEWFNYNEQFF
CDR3nt: TGTGCCAGCAGTGTTGAATGGTTTAACTACAATGAGCAGTTCTTC
v_gene: TRBV6-1
j_gene: TRBJ2-1
d_gene: .
abundance: .
len: 15

CDR3aa: CASSLRVEATEAFF
CDR3nt: TGCGCCAGCAGCTTAAGGGTCGAGGCCACTGAAGCTTTCTTT
v_gene: TRBV5-1
j_gene: TRBJ1-1
d_gene: .
abundance: .
len: 14

CDR3aa: CASSPVAQTSGNTIYF
CDR3nt: TGTGCCAGCTCACCAGTTGCACAAACCTCTGGAAACACCATATATTTT
v_gene: TRBV18
j_gene: TRBJ1-3
d_gene: .
abundance: .
len: 16

CDR3aa: CASSPPTGWNYGYTF
CDR3nt: TGTGCCAGCTCACCACCGACGGGGTGGAACTATGGCTACACCTTC
v_gene: TRBV18
j_gene: TRBJ1-2
d_gene: .
abundance: .
len: 15

CDR3aa: CASSDSYRVERGYTF
CDR3nt: TGTGCCAGCAGTGACTCGTACAGGGTGGAGAGAGGCTACACCTTC
v_gene: TRBV6-4
j_gene: TRBJ1-2
d_gene: .
abundance: .
len: 15

CDR3aa: CATEAEGYGYTF
CDR3nt: TGTGCCACCGAGGCCGAGGGATATGGCTACACCTTC
v_gene: TRBV6-5
j_gene: TRBJ1-2
d_gene: .
abundance: .
len: 12

CDR3aa: CASSLKGVLPTDTQYF
CDR3nt: TGTGCCAGCAGCCTAAAGGGGGTTCTCCCCACAGATACGCAGTATTTT
v_gene: TRBV7-2
j_gene: TRBJ2-3
d_gene: .
abundance: .
len: 16

CDR3aa: CASRTIRGGNTEAFF
CDR3nt: TGTGCCAGCAGGACAATTCGAGGGGGGAACACTGAAGCTTTCTTT
v_gene: TRBV7-2
j_gene: TRBJ1-1
d_gene: .
abundance: .
len: 15

CDR3aa: CASSQERQNTEAFF
CDR3nt: TGCGCCAGCAGCCAAGAGAGACAGAACACTGAAGCTTTCTTT
v_gene: TRBV4-3
j_gene: TRBJ1-1
d_gene: .
abundance: .
len: 14

CDR3aa: CASRQTNTGELFF
CDR3nt: TGTGCCAGCAGGCAGACGAACACCGGGGAGCTGTTTTTT
v_gene: TRBV25-1
j_gene: TRBJ2-2
d_gene: .
abundance: .
len: 13

CDR3aa: CASSFGGGTTDTQYF
CDR3nt: TGTGCCAGCAGCTTTGGCGGGGGGACCACAGATACGCAGTATTTT
v_gene: TRBV7-6
j_gene: TRBJ2-3
d_gene: TRBD2
abundance: .
len: 15

CDR3aa: CASSPFGKETQYF
CDR3nt: TGTGCCAGCAGTCCCTTTGGGAAAGAGACCCAGTACTTC
v_gene: TRBV6-5
j_gene: TRBJ2-5
d_gene: .
abundance: .
len: 13

CDR3aa: CASSDSVRRQFF
CDR3nt: TGTGCCAGCAGTGACTCAGTCCGAAGGCAGTTCTTC
v_gene: TRBV6-4
j_gene: TRBJ2-1
d_gene: .
abundance: .
len: 12

CDR3aa: CASSEVTDQPQHF
CDR3nt: TGTGCCAGCAGTGAAGTGACAGATCAGCCCCAGCATTTT
v_gene: TRBV6-1
j_gene: TRBJ1-5
d_gene: .
abundance: .
len: 13